Each of the 4 T cell receptor beta chains below was sequenced from the same sample in a study of blood T cell repertoires in COVID-19. The table came from immunoSEQ multiplex PCR; TCRdb's copy has only in-frame clones and leaves some out. The sample lists approximately 450,000 clones; 80% to 90% were seen once. Sequenced input: peripheral blood. These TCRs come from a woman aged 25-40 years with acute or convalescent COVID-19.

V usage is TRBV5-4 and J usage is TRBJ2-2; TRBD2 might be the D (6 bases). The CDR3 covers 14 residues. V was shortened by 2 bases and J by 6 bases, with 11 bases between the two germline ends. Germline V CDR1 and CDR2: SGHNT, YYREEE (reference sequence). This CDR3 reads CASSFWGEAGELFF. CDR3 DNA sequence: TGTGCCAGCAGCTTCTGGGGGGAAGCCGGGGAGCTGTTTTTT.

This clone has a single count. V gene TRBV6-2 or TRBV6-3 combines with J gene TRBJ1-1; TRBD1 aligns across 7 bases. V was clipped by 4 bases and J by 5 bases; unmatched bases: 10. The CDR3 covers 15 residues. Germline CDR1 reads MNHEY; CDR2 reads SVGEGT. The CDR3 spells CASSFAPTGSTEAFF. For the CDR3, the DNA is TGTGCCAGCAGTTTCGCCCCGACAGGGTCGACTGAAGCTTTCTTT.

The chain carries TRBV13 and TRBJ2-5, with 13 bases aligning to TRBD2. CDR1 is PRHDT, CDR2 FYEKMQ, per germline (reference sequence). The CDR3 is made up of 17 amino acids. The junction had 11 bases not matched to a gene; V was cut back by 5 bases and J by 5 bases. CDR3 sequence: CASSPGLAGLKGETQYF. Here the CDR3 DNA reads TGTGCCAGCAGCCCGGGACTAGCGGGGCTCAAGGGGGAGACCCAGTACTTC.

Of note for this clone: Other DNA sequences in the sample encode the same CDR3. The V gene is TRBV2, the J gene TRBJ1-1; D possibly corresponds to TRBD1 (5 bases). Trimming pared 5 bases from V and 0 bases from J, leaving 7 bases between. Germline V gene sequence: CDR1 SNHLY, CDR2 FYNNEI. The CDR3 is 13 amino acids. The DNA for the CDR3 is TGTGCCAGCAGTAGGGGAATGAACACTGAAGCTTTCTTT. It codes for CASSRGMNTEAFF.